This T cell receptor (beta chain) was documented in a study of cytomegalovirus exposure and HLA in healthy donors. PCR employed 60 Vbeta and 13 Jbeta primers. Measured with immunoSEQ multiplex PCR; TCRdb has only the in-frame clones, and not every one. In the table there are about 130,000 clones, about 15% of which are singletons. CDR1 SGHTA and CDR2 FQGNSA come from the germline V gene. This CDR3 comprises 13 residues. V was clipped by 5 bases and J by 0 bases, with 4 bases between them. Sequenced input: PBMCs. The clonotype comes from a female donor in good health and CMV-seropositive. This chain links TRBV7-2 with TRBJ1-4; unclear D gene. CDR3 loop: CASSLSTNEKLFF. The CDR3 coding sequence is TGTGCCAGCAGCCTTTCAACTAATGAAAAACTGTTTTTT.